One and the same sample provided the 18 T cell receptor beta chains below, sequenced in a study of cytomegalovirus exposure and HLA in healthy donors. 13 Jbeta primers and 60 Vbeta primers were used for the PCR. Method: immunoSEQ multiplex PCR; TCRdb's copy keeps in-frame clones and lacks some. The sample has roughly 90,000 clones, less than 85% seen once. Source material: PBMCs. The receptors shown here come from a man aged 18 to 30 in good health and CMV-seronegative.

A few counts support this clone. The chain joins TRBV29-1 to TRBJ1-1; 7 bases agree with TRBD1. The germline CDR1 and CDR2 sequences are SQVTM and ANQGSEA. The CDR3 consists of 12 residues. V lost 7 bases, J lost 6 bases, and 8 bases stayed unmatched. CDR3 nucleotide sequence: TGCAGCGCGGGACGGGACAGACCTGAAGCTTTCTTT. Its protein is CSAGRDRPEAFF.

The V gene is TRBV10-3, the J gene TRBJ1-1; the D gene is possibly TRBD1 (6 bases). The V and J ends lost 0 bases and 10 bases respectively, with 12 bases between them. In germline, CDR1 is ENHRY, CDR2 SYGVKD. This CDR3 region has 13 residues. The CDR3 here is CAISESEFRGAFF. The CDR3, as DNA: TGTGCCATCAGTGAGTCGGAGTTCAGGGGAGCTTTCTTT.

The chain uses TRBV5-8 and TRBJ2-3, with TRBD2 matching 12 bases. In germline, CDR1 is SGHTS, CDR2 YDEGEE. V lost 5 bases and J lost 4; bases outside the gene matches: 8. The CDR3 is 16 amino acids. CDR3 residues: CASSLTSGSVADTQYF. The CDR3, as DNA: TGTGCCAGCAGTTTGACTAGCGGGAGTGTAGCAGATACGCAGTATTTT.

The chain links TRBV5-1 to TRBJ1-4; 9 bases agree with TRBD1. CDR1 is SGHRS and CDR2 is YFSETQ in the germline V gene. The trim removed 4 bases at V and 3 bases at J, leaving 7 bases unmatched. This CDR3 spans 16 amino acids. This chain's CDR3 is CASSRNTGGANEKLFF. In nucleotides, the CDR3 is TGCGCCAGCAGCCGGAACACAGGGGGCGCTAATGAAAAACTGTTTTTT.

The rearrangement links TRBV15 to TRBJ2-1; D is possibly TRBD2 (5 bases). The CDR3 consists of 14 residues. The V gene's germline CDR1 is LNHNV and CDR2 YYDKDF (reference sequence). V lost 0 bases and J lost 7, with 10 bases in between. As DNA, the CDR3 is TGTGCCACCAGCAGAGATTTGACGGGGAATGAGCAGTTCTTC. Amino acid sequence: CATSRDLTGNEQFF.

This rearrangement joins TRBV7-8 to TRBJ1-1, with D hard to call. Germline CDR1 reads SGHVS; CDR2 reads FQNEAQ. Trimming stripped 2 bases from V and 0 bases from J, with 7 bases between. The CDR3 spans 14 residues. CDR3 sequence: CASSLTVLNTEAFF. The DNA for the CDR3 is TGTGCCAGCAGCTTAACAGTGCTGAACACTGAAGCTTTCTTT.

The genes are TRBV28 and TRBJ2-5; 8 nucleotides line up with TRBD2. The germline V gene has CDR1 MDHEN and CDR2 SYDVKM. The CDR3 is 14 amino acids. Trimming removed 8 bases from V and 2 bases from J; junction bases left unmatched: 7. CDR3 loop: CASGTRGGQETQYF. CDR3 nucleotides: TGTGCCAGCGGGACTAGAGGGGGACAAGAGACCCAGTACTTC.

The chain links TRBV29-1 to TRBJ2-5; 8 nucleotides agree with TRBD1. V trimming: 5 bases; J trimming: 1 base; junction bases outside the gene matches: 3. The CDR3 has 13 amino acids. Germline V gene data show CDR1 as SQVTM and CDR2 as ANQGSEA. The CDR3 spells CSVQGAFQETQYF. The CDR3 DNA sequence: TGCAGCGTTCAGGGGGCATTCCAAGAGACCCAGTACTTC.

J is TRBJ1-1 and V is TRBV6-1, with 8 positions matching TRBD1. Trimming at V came to 3 bases and at J to 0 bases, leaving 9 bases not matched to a gene. The CDR3 is made up of 17 amino acids. The V gene's germline CDR1 is MNHNS and CDR2 SASEGT. CDR3 sequence reads: CASSDPLGTGMNTEAFF. The DNA for the CDR3 is TGTGCCAGCAGTGACCCCCTCGGGACAGGCATGAACACTGAAGCTTTCTTT.

Here the CDR3 DNA reads TGTGCAAGTCGAGGGGACACCGGGGAGCTGTTTTTT. Amino acids: CASRGDTGELFF. The rearrangement uses TRBV12-2 and TRBJ2-2; TRBD1, the table's D call, was not compared with the DNA. TRBV12-2 is designated a pseudogene. This CDR3 has 12 residues.

This clone has just a few counts. CDR3 residues: CASSLGSGIEAFF. The DNA for the CDR3 is TGTGCCAGCAGTTTAGGTTCAGGGATTGAAGCTTTCTTT. The chain has TRBV28 and TRBJ1-1; D is perhaps TRBD1 (5 bases). Germline V CDR1 and CDR2: MDHEN, SYDVKM. This CDR3 comprises 13 residues. Trimming removed 2 bases from V and 7 bases from J, with 11 bases in between.

The gene calls are TRBV19 and TRBJ1-5; no reliable D call. V was pared by 5 bases and J by 0 bases, with 11 bases between. The CDR3 extends over 15 amino acids. CDR1 is LNHDA and CDR2 is SQIVND in the germline V gene (reference sequence). In DNA, the CDR3 is TGTGCCAGTAGTGTACGCTCAGATAGCAATCAGCCCCAGCATTTT. Its translation: CASSVRSDSNQPQHF.

The chain has TRBV5-4 and TRBJ2-7; 7 nucleotides match TRBD1. This CDR3 contains 15 residues. The V gene's germline CDR1 is SGHNT and CDR2 YYREEE (reference sequence). Unmatched junction bases numbered 15, after V lost 6 bases and J lost 6 bases. The CDR3 region is CASNPSQQGISEQYF. The CDR3 DNA sequence: TGTGCCAGCAACCCATCCCAACAGGGGATATCCGAGCAGTACTTC. The full variable domain, its missing parts supplied by reference TRBV5-4 and TRBJ2-7, is ETGVTQSPTHLIKTRGQQVTLRCSSQSGHNTVSWYQQALGQGPQFIFQYYREEENGRGNFPPRFSGLQFPNYSSELNVNALELDDSALYLCASNPSQQGISEQYFGPGTRLTVT.

This chain links TRBV30 with TRBJ1-2, with 7 bases aligning to TRBD1. The CDR3 is made up of 14 amino acids. Trimming at V came to 8 bases and at J to 9 bases, leaving 18 bases not matched to a gene. Germline loops: CDR1 GTSNPN, CDR2 SVGIG (reference sequence). CDR3 sequence: CAVRDSYLPSRYTF. The CDR3 DNA is TGTGCCGTAAGGGACAGCTACCTGCCCTCACGCTACACCTTC.

This clone has more than one count but fewer than ten. This chain connects TRBV5-1 to TRBJ2-1; D is uncertain. CDR3 size: 11 residues. Germline V gene sequence: CDR1 SGHRS, CDR2 YFSETQ. With 4 bases removed from V and 6 bases from J, the gap between germline ends came to 5 bases. The CDR3 spells CASSIANEQFF. The CDR3 DNA is TGCGCCAGCAGCATAGCCAATGAGCAGTTCTTC.

The chain combines TRBV29-1 with TRBJ2-5, with 7 bases lining up with TRBD2. Germline V gives CDR1 SQVTM, CDR2 ANQGSEA. CDR3 size: 12 residues. The V segment lost 7 bases and the J segment 5 bases; nucleotides outside the gene matches: 7. CDR3 sequence (DNA): TGCAGCGCGGACGTGGGGGGGGAGACCCAGTACTTC. Encoded protein: CSADVGGETQYF.

The V and J genes are TRBV6-1 and TRBJ2-1, with TRBD2 matching 11 bases. The CDR3 is 15 residues long. Germline CDR1 MNHNS, CDR2 SASEGT. Germline trimming cut 7 bases from V and 3 bases from J; bases unmatched to any gene: 5. CDR3 sequence (DNA): TGTGCCAGCAACAGACTAGCGGGACTCTACAATGAGCAGTTCTTC. Residues: CASNRLAGLYNEQFF.

A single count supports this clone. The chain has TRBV5-6 and TRBJ2-7, with 7 bases identical to TRBD1. The CDR3 spans 16 residues. Germline values: CDR1 SGHDT, CDR2 YYEEEE. Trimming removed 1 base from V and 6 bases from J; junction bases left unmatched: 13. CDR3: CASSLFEDRTPSEQYF. CDR3 bases: TGTGCCAGCAGCTTGTTTGAGGACAGGACACCCTCCGAGCAGTACTTC. The full variable domain, its missing parts supplied by reference TRBV5-6 and TRBJ2-7, is DAGVTQSPTHLIKTRGQQVTLRCSPKSGHDTVSWYQQALGQGPQFIFQYYEEEERQRGNFPDRFSGHQFPNYSSELNVNALLLGDSALYLCASSLFEDRTPSEQYFGPGTRLTVT.